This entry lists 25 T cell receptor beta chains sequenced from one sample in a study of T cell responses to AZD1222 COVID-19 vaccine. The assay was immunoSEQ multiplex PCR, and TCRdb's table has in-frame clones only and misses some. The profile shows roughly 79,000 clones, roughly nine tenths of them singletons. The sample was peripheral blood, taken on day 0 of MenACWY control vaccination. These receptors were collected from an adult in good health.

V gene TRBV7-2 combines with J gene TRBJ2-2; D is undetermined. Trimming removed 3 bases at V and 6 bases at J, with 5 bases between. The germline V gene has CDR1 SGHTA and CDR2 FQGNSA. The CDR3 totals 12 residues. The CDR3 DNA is TGTGCCAGCAGCTTCGTAGCCGGGGAGCTGTTTTTT. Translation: CASSFVAGELFF. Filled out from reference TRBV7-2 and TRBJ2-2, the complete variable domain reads GAGVSQSPSNKVTEKGKDVELRCDPISGHTALYWYRQSLGQGLEFLIYFQGNSAPDKSGLPSDRFSAERTGGSVSTLTIQRTQQEDSAVYLCASSFVAGELFFGEGSRLTVL.

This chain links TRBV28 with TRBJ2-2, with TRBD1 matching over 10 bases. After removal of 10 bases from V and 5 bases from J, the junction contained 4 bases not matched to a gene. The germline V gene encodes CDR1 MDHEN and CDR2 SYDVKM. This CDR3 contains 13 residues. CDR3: CATGQGGTGELFF. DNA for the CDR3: TGTGCCACAGGACAGGGGGGAACCGGGGAGCTGTTTTTT.

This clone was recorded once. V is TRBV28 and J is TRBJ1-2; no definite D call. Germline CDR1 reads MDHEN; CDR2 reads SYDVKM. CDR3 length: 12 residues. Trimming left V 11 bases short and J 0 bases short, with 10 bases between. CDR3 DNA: TGTGCCGCGGCCGGTGCTAACTATGGCTACACCTTC. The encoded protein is CAAAGANYGYTF.

CDR3 amino acids: CSASSPSGRAPNTGELFF. The CDR3 nucleotides read TGCAGTGCTAGTAGCCCCAGCGGGAGGGCCCCGAACACCGGGGAGCTGTTTTTT. J is TRBJ2-2 and V is TRBV20-1; 10 positions agree with TRBD2. Germline-derived CDR1 and CDR2 are DFQATT and SNEGSKA (reference sequence). This CDR3 has 18 residues. Losses at the gene ends were 3 bases for V and 0 bases for J; bases not matched to a gene: 10.

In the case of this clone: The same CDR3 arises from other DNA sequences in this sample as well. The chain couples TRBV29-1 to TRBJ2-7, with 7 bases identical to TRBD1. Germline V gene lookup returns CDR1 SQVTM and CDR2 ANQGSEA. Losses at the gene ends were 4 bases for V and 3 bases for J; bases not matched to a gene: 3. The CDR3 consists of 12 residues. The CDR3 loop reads CSVGQGIYEQYF. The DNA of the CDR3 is TGCAGCGTTGGACAGGGCATCTACGAGCAGTACTTC.

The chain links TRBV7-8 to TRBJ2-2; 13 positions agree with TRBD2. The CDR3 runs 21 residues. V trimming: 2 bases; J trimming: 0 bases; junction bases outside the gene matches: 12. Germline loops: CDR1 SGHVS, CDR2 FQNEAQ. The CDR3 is CASSLRALAGGSKTNTGELFF. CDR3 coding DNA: TGTGCCAGCAGCTTACGAGCACTAGCGGGGGGGTCCAAAACGAACACCGGGGAGCTGTTTTTT.

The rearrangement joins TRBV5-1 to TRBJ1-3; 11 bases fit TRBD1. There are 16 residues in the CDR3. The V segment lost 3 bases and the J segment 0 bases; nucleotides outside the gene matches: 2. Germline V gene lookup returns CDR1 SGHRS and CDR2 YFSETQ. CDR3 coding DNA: TGCGCCAGCAGCTGGGGACAGGGGGGCTCTGGAAACACCATATATTTT. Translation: CASSWGQGGSGNTIYF.

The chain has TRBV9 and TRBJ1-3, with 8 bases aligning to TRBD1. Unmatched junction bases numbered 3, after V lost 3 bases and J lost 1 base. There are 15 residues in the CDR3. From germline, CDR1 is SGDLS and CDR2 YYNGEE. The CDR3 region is CASSADRASGNTIYF. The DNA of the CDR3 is TGTGCCAGCAGCGCGGACAGGGCTTCTGGAAACACCATATATTTT.

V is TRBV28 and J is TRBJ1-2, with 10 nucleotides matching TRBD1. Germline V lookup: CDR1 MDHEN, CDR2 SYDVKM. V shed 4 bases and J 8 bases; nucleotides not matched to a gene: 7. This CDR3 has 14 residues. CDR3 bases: TGTGCCAGCAGTTCCGGACAGGGGGATCGGGGCTACACCTTC. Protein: CASSSGQGDRGYTF.

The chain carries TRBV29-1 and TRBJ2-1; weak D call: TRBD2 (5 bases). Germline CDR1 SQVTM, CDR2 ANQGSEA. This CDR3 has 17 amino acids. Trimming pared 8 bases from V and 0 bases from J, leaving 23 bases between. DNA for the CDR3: TGCAGCCCCCTTGGGGAGAGCGGAACTTACTCCTACAATGAGCAGTTCTTC. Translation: CSPLGESGTYSYNEQFF.

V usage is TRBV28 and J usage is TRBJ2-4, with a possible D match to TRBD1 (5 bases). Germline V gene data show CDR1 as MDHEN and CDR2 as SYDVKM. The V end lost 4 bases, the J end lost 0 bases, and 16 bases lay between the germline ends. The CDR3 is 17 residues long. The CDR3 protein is CASSYTQGTVAKNIQYF. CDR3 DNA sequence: TGTGCCAGCAGTTACACTCAGGGTACGGTAGCCAAAAACATTCAGTACTTC.

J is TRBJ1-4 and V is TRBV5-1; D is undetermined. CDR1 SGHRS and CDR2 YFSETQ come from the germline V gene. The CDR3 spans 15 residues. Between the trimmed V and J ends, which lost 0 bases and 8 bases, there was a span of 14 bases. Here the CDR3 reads CASSLEGFLGEKLFF. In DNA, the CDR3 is TGCGCCAGCAGCTTGGAAGGATTTCTAGGGGAAAAACTGTTTTTT. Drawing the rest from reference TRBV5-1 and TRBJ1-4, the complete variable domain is KAGVTQTPRYLIKTRGQQVTLSCSPISGHRSVSWYQQTPGQGLQFLFEYFSETQRNKGNFPGRFSGRQFSNSRSEMNVSTLELGDSALYLCASSLEGFLGEKLFFGSGTQLSVL.

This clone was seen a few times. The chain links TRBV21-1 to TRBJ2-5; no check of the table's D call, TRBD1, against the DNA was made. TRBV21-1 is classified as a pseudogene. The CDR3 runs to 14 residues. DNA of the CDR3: TGTGCCAGCAGCCCTGACAGGGCCCAAGAGACCCAGTACTTC. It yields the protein CASSPDRAQETQYF.

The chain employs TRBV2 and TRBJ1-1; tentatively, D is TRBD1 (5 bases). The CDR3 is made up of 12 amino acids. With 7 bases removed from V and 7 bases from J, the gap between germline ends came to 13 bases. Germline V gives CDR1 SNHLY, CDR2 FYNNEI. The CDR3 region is CASTSPGGEAFF. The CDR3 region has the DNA TGTGCCAGCACCTCCCCGGGGGGTGAAGCTTTCTTT. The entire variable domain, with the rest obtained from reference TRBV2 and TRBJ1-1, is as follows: EPEVTQTPSHQVTQMGQEVILRCVPISNHLYFYWYRQILGQKVEFLVSFYNNEISEKSEIFDDQFSVERPDGSNFTLKIRSTKLEDSAMYFCASTSPGGEAFFGQGTRLTVV.

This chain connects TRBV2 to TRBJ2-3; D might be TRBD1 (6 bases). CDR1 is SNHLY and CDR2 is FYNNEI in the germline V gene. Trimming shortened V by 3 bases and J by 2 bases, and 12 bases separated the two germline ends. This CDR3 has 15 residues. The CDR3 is CASSEVGAHTDTQYF. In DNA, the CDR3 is TGTGCCAGCAGTGAGGTGGGGGCCCACACAGATACGCAGTATTTT.

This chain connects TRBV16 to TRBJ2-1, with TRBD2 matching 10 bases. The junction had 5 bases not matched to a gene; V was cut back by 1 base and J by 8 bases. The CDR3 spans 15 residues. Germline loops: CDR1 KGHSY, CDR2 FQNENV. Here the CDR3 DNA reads TGTGCCAGCAGCCAATTAAGCGGGAGGGCCGATGAGCAGTTCTTC. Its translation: CASSQLSGRADEQFF.

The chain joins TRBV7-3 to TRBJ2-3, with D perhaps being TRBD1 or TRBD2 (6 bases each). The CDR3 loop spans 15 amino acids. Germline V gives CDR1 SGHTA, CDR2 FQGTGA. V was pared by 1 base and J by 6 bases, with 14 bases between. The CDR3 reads CASSLIPGAGDTQYF. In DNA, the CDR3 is TGTGCCAGCAGCTTAATTCCGGGGGCGGGTGATACGCAGTATTTT.

CDR3 DNA sequence: TGTGCCAGCAGTGAACACCCAGGGAGAGGGGGGCAGTTCTTC. Its translation is CASSEHPGRGGQFF. The chain carries TRBV6-1 and TRBJ2-1, with TRBD1 as a possible D gene (6 bases). Between the trimmed V and J ends, which lost 2 bases and 12 bases, there was a span of 17 bases. Germline lookup yields CDR1 MNHNS and CDR2 SASEGT. This CDR3 is built from 14 residues.

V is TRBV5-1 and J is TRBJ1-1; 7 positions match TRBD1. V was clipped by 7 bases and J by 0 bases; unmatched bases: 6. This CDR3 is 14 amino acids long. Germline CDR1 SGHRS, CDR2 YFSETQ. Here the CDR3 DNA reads TGCGCCAGCGGCCGGACAGGATTGAACACTGAAGCTTTCTTT. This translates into CASGRTGLNTEAFF.

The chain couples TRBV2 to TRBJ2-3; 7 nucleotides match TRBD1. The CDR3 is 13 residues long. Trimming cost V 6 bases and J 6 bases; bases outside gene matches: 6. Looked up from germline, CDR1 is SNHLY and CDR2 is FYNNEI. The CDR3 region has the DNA TGTGCCAGCAGACAGACAGGGTTGGATACGCAGTATTTT. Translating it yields CASRQTGLDTQYF.

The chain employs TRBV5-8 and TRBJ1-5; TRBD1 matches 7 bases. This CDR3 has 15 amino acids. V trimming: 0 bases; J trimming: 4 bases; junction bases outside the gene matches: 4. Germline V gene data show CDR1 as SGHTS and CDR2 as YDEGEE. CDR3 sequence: CASSLVPGGNQPQHF. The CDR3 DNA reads TGTGCCAGCAGCTTGGTCCCAGGGGGGAATCAGCCCCAGCATTTT. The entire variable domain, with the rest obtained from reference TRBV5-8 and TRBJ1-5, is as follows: EAGVTQSPTHLIKTRGQQATLRCSPISGHTSVYWYQQALGLGLQFLLWYDEGEERNRGNFPPRFSGRQFPNYSSELNVNALELEDSALYLCASSLVPGGNQPQHFGDGTRLSIL.

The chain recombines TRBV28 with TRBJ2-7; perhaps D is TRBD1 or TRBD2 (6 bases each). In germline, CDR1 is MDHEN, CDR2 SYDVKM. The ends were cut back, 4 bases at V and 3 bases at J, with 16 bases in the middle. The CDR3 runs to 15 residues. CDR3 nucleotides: TGTGCCAGCAGTTCTCAGGGGACTGAATACTACGAGCAGTACTTC. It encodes CASSSQGTEYYEQYF.

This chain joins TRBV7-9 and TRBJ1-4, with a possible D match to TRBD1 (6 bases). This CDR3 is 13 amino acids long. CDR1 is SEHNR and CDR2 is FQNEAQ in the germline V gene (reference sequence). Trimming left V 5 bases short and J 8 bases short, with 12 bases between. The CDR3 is CASSPRTEEKLFF. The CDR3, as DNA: TGTGCCAGCAGCCCGCGGACAGAGGAAAAACTGTTTTTT.

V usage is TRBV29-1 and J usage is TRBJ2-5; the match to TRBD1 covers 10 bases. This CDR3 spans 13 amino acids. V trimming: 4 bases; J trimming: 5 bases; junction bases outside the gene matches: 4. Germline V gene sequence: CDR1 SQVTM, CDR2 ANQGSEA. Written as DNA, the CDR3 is TGCAGCGTTGGACAGGGGGCAGGGGAGACCCAGTACTTC. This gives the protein CSVGQGAGETQYF.

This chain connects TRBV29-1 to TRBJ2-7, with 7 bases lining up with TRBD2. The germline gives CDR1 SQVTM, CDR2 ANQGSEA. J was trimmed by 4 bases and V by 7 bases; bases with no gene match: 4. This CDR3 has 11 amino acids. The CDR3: CSAGLEYEQYF. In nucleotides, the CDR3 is TGCAGCGCTGGACTAGAGTACGAGCAGTACTTC.